The rows below give T cell receptor beta chains drawn from one sample of a study of neurological immune-mediated disorders. Each CDR3 protein is one row after TCRdb ran MiXCR on the 5' RACE reads. This table holds about 70,000 distinct CDR3 sequences, roughly 4.8% found once. Sequenced sample: PBMCs. The receptors were gathered from a woman between 70 and 85 years old with multiple sclerosis. Each CDR3 is given without its conserved first and last residue. The order of the fields is J gene, V gene, CDR3 protein.

TRBJ1-3 TRBV12-3/TRBV12-4 ASRTGHSGNTIY
TRBJ2-3 TRBV20-1 SARPPSGSLRKADTQY
TRBJ1-2 TRBV25-1 ASTGTAPGGYT
TRBJ2-5 TRBV12-3/TRBV12-4 ASSGDSGETQY
TRBJ2-7 TRBV3-1 ASSQTTGEGQY
TRBJ2-1 TRBV14 ASSQYSEGEQF
TRBJ2-1 TRBV20-1 SARLSKGLDDEQF
TRBJ2-7 TRBV20-1 SARSTSGSPYEQY
TRBJ1-5 TRBV6-5 ASSASGRGLRGNQPQH
TRBJ2-3 TRBV7-2 ASSLLTDTQY
TRBJ1-5 TRBV6-2/TRBV6-3 ASSYPTTGQKFSNQPQH
TRBJ2-2 TRBV20-1 SASPGTGELF
TRBJ2-7 TRBV7-8 ASSLVASSYEQY
TRBJ1-2 TRBV5-6 ASSGQALNGYT
TRBJ1-1 TRBV5-1 ASSLRSGGAGRWDTEAF
TRBJ1-5 TRBV10-2 ASSRFQESNQPQH
TRBJ2-6 TRBV29-1 SVGTTPGANVLT
TRBJ2-1 TRBV10-3 AISESMGEVGGEQF
TRBJ2-7 TRBV20-1 SYQGTGMGRIYEQY
TRBJ1-1 TRBV7-9 ASSLGGGNTEAF
TRBJ2-7 TRBV5-1 ASSSRTGDGEQY
TRBJ2-5 TRBV12-3/TRBV12-4 ASSRTVVETQY
TRBJ1-5 TRBV9 ASSVDPGGIQPQH
TRBJ1-5 TRBV7-3 ASSSSGGRQPQH
TRBJ1-5 TRBV7-2 ASSLALGVRGNQHQH
TRBJ2-1 TRBV5-5 ASSQSGSIYNEQF
TRBJ2-5 TRBV7-7 ASSLGQQETQY